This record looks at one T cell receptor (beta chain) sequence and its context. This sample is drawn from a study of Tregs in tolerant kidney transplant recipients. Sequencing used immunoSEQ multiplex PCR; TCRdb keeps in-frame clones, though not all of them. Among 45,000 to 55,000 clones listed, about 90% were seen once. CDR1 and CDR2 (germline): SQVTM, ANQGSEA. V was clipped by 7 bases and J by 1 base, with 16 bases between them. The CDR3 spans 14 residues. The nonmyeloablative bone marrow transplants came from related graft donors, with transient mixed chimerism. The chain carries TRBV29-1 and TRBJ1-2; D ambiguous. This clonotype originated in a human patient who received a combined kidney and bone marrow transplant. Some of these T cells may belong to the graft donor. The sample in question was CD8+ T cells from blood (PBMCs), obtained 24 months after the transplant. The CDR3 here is CSAENRDRNYGYTF. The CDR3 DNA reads TGCAGCGCCGAGAACCGGGATCGTAACTATGGCTACACCTTC.